These 9 T cell receptor beta chains originate from one sample sequenced in a study of CD8+ T cells in alopecia areata. cDNA serving as the sequencing template came from extracted, reverse transcribed RNA. Clones were sequenced by immunoSEQ multiplex PCR, and TCRdb holds only the in-frame ones, with some missing. The data show some 180,000 clones, roughly half seen once. Noted treatment: oral pan-JAK inhibitor, 5-10 mg twice daily. This specimen was CD8+ T cells sorted from blood, taken at roughly week 53, from a patient treated with tofacitinib. These receptors all come from a human donor with alopecia areata.

The chain carries TRBV5-1 and TRBJ2-1, with 11 nucleotides matching TRBD2. The CDR3 length is 13 residues. The junction had 5 bases not matched to a gene; V was cut back by 5 bases and J by 10 bases. Germline V gene lookup returns CDR1 SGHRS and CDR2 YFSETQ. The CDR3 sequence: CASRTSGVWEQFF. CDR3 coding DNA: TGCGCCAGCAGGACTAGCGGGGTATGGGAGCAGTTCTTC.

V and J are TRBV5-4 and TRBJ1-6, with a possible D match to TRBD1 (5 bases). The CDR3 is 14 amino acids. CDR1 SGHNT and CDR2 YYREEE come from the germline V gene (reference sequence). Trimming took off 4 bases at V and 10 bases at J, with 15 bases between the two ends. The CDR3 here is CASSDDLGGSPLHF. The CDR3 DNA is TGTGCCAGCAGCGATGACTTGGGGGGATCACCCCTCCACTTT.

This clone occurred a few times. V and J are TRBV5-4 and TRBJ2-5, with D possibly being TRBD1 (6 bases). The CDR3 is 15 residues long. Per the germline V gene, CDR1 is SGHNT and CDR2 is YYREEE (reference sequence). V lost 2 bases, J lost 5 bases, and 16 bases lay in between. CDR3 bases: TGTGCCAGCAGCTTAGGCAGGGGAACAGGGGAGACCCAGTACTTC. Translating it yields CASSLGRGTGETQYF.

The chain has TRBV12-5 and TRBJ1-5; D gene unclear. This CDR3 is 14 amino acids long. The germline CDR1 and CDR2 sequences are LGHNT and FRNRAP. V was cut by 5 bases and J by 1 base, with 9 bases left in between. The CDR3 nucleotides read TGTGCTAGTGGTCCCTCCTCGAGCAATCAGCCCCAGCATTTT. Translation gives CASGPSSSNQPQHF. Variable domain in full (rest from reference TRBV12-5 and TRBJ1-5): DARVTQTPRHKVTEMGQEVTMRCQPILGHNTVFWYRQTMMQGLELLAYFRNRAPLDDSGMPKDRFSAEMPDATLATLKIQPSEPRDSAVYFCASGPSSSNQPQHFGDGTRLSIL.

This clone was seen a single time. The chain uses TRBV7-9 and TRBJ1-5; possibly TRBD1 for D (5 bases). The CDR3 loop spans 15 amino acids. The germline V gene has CDR1 SEHNR and CDR2 FQNEAQ (reference sequence). V gave up 5 bases and J gave up 5 bases, with 16 bases separating them. As DNA, the CDR3 is TGTGCCAGCAGCGGCCCCCCGGGGGGGGATCAGCCCCAGCATTTT. It is translated as CASSGPPGGDQPQHF.

This clone was observed a handful of times. V and J are TRBV30 and TRBJ2-2; a possible D gene is TRBD1 (5 bases). The CDR3 covers 16 residues. V dropped 4 bases and J dropped 1 base, with 16 bases sitting between them. The V gene's germline CDR1 is GTSNPN and CDR2 SVGIG (reference sequence). As DNA, the CDR3 is TGTGCCTGGATAGGGGTCAAAGGCGAGAACACCGGGGAGCTGTTTTTT. This sequence encodes CAWIGVKGENTGELFF.

The genes are TRBV18 and TRBJ2-7, with TRBD2 matching over 12 bases. This CDR3 has 13 residues. Trimming removed 6 bases from V and 7 bases from J; junction bases left unmatched: 4. The germline CDR1 and CDR2 sequences are KGHSH and LQKENI. CDR3 loop: CASSTSGGGEQYF. The DNA for the CDR3 is TGTGCCAGCTCGACTAGCGGGGGCGGGGAGCAGTACTTC.

This clone was seen a handful of times. The V call is TRBV6-6, the J call TRBJ1-3; 11 positions match TRBD1. J lost 1 base, V lost 6 bases, and 5 bases had no gene match. Germline lookup yields CDR1 MNHNY and CDR2 SVGAGI (reference sequence). This CDR3 has 16 residues. CDR3 DNA sequence: TGTGCCAGCAGGCCTGGACAGGGGGCTTCTGGAAACACCATATATTTT. Translated: CASRPGQGASGNTIYF.

CDR3 nucleotide sequence: TGCGCCAGCAGCGGGACAGGGGTAGGCTACACCTTC. Translating it yields CASSGTGVGYTF. The chain recombines TRBV5-1 with TRBJ1-2, with 10 bases aligning to TRBD1. Germline V gene sequence: CDR1 SGHRS, CDR2 YFSETQ. The ends lost 4 bases at V and 8 bases at J; junction bases unmatched: 2. CDR3 size: 12 residues.